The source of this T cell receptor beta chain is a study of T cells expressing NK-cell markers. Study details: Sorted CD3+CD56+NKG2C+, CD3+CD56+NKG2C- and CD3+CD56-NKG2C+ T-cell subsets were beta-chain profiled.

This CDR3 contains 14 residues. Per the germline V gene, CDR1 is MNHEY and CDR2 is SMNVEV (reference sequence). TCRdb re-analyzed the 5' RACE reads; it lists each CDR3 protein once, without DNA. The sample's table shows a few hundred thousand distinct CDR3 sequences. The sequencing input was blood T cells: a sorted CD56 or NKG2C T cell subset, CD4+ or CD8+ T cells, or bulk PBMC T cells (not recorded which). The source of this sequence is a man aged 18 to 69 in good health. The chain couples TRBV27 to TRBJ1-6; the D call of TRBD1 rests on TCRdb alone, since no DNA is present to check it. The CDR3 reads CASSTGPGIGPLHF.